A selection of T cell receptor beta chains follows, all from one sample in a study of CD8 T cells in ankylosing spondylitis. TCRdb re-analysed the 5' RACE reads in MiXCR, keeping a single row per CDR3 protein. This sample has some 130,000 distinct CDR3 sequences, with about 7% found just once. The sample was blood, either unsorted or a sorted T cell fraction (not recorded which). These receptors were taken from a female donor with ankylosing spondylitis or in good health (not recorded which). Each CDR3 is given with its conserved first and last residue. The D gene is left open where the match is weak. Size values are once, few and many counts, or a class for expanded clones, and some rows have none.

TRBJ1-3 | TRBV12-3/TRBV12-4 | many | NA | TGTGCCAGCAGACGTGAAGACTCTGGAAACACCATATATTTT | CASRREDSGNTIYF
TRBJ2-6 | TRBV3-1 | many | NA | TGTGCCAGCAGCCAAGATATGGGGACTGGGGCCAACGTCCTGACTTTC | CASSQDMGTGANVLTF
TRBJ1-1 | TRBV10-3 | many | TRBD1 | TGTGCCACTCAGCGGGGACAGGGAGGTGAAGCTTTCTTT | CATQRGQGGEAFF
TRBJ2-3 | TRBV20-1 | many | TRBD1 | TGCAGTGCTAGAGAACCTCGGGACAGGGTCACAGATACGCAGTATTTT | CSAREPRDRVTDTQYF
TRBJ2-1 | TRBV5-1 | many | NA | TGCGCCAGCAGCTTGGCCTTGCGGGGCGCCTACAATGAGCAGTTCTTC | CASSLALRGAYNEQFF
TRBJ1-4 | TRBV5-4 | NA | TRBD1 | TGTGCCAGCAGCTCCGGGACAGAGTATGAAAAACTGTTTTTT | CASSSGTEYEKLFF
TRBJ2-2 | TRBV7-9 | many | NA | TGTGCCAGCGGACGGTCTTCCGGGGAGCTGTTTTTT | CASGRSSGELFF
TRBJ1-4 | TRBV12-3/TRBV12-4 | NA | TRBD1 | TGTGCCAGCGCCGACAGGGCCGGCAATGAAAAACTGTTTTTT | CASADRAGNEKLFF
TRBJ1-1 | TRBV5-1 | many | NA | TGCGCCAGCAGCTTCACCGGGGACACTGAAGCTTTCTTT | CASSFTGDTEAFF
TRBJ1-3 | TRBV2 | many | NA | TGTGCCAGCATTGGGACATCTGGAAACACCATATATTTT | CASIGTSGNTIYF
TRBJ2-3 | TRBV7-2 | many | NA | TGTGCCAGCAGCTTCGGTCGACCCGAGGCCACAGATACGCAGTATTTT | CASSFGRPEATDTQYF
TRBJ1-2 | TRBV12-3/TRBV12-4 | many | NA | TGTGCCAGCAGTTTGGGCCCTCCTAACTATGGCTACACCTTC | CASSLGPPNYGYTF
TRBJ2-1 | TRBV10-2 | many | TRBD2 | TGCGCCAGCAGTCTGTCTAGCGGGGGGGCCTATGAGCAGTTCTTC | CASSLSSGGAYEQFF
TRBJ1-1 | TRBV18 | NA | NA | TGTGCCAGCTCACCCATGGAGTCGGGCCGCGGCACTGAAGCTTTCTTT | CASSPMESGRGTEAFF
TRBJ2-1 | TRBV15 | many | TRBD2 | TGTGCCACCAGCAGAGGACTAGCGGGGGGGAATGAGCAGTTCTTC | CATSRGLAGGNEQFF
TRBJ1-2 | TRBV7-2 | many | NA | TGTGCCAGCAGCCACGAGTTTGGTGGCTACACCTTC | CASSHEFGGYTF
TRBJ1-5 | TRBV7-9 | NA | TRBD1 | TGTGCCAGCAGCCCAGGGGGATCGGGCAATCAGCCCCAGCATTTT | CASSPGGSGNQPQHF
TRBJ1-6 | TRBV6-5 | few | NA | TGTGCCAGCAGTTCGTCGGGACTCTCCTATAATTCACCCCTCCACTTT | CASSSSGLSYNSPLHF
TRBJ2-5 | TRBV5-1 | many | NA | TGCGCCAGCAGCTGGGGACTCACTGGCCAAGAGACCCAGTACTTC | CASSWGLTGQETQYF
TRBJ2-2 | TRBV27 | NA | NA | TGTGCCAGCAGTTTGCGGGGCGCAAACACCGAGGAGCTGTTTTTT | CASSLRGANTEELFF
TRBJ2-1 | TRBV5-1 | many | TRBD2 | TGCGCCAGCAGCTCAGGACTAGCGGGGGGAACCTACAATGAGCAGTTCTTC | CASSSGLAGGTYNEQFF
TRBJ2-2 | TRBV5-1 | many | TRBD2 | TGCGCCAGCGAGCGGGGGGGCTCCGGGGAGCTGTTTTTT | CASERGGSGELFF
TRBJ2-7 | TRBV10-3 | many | NA | TGTGCCATCAGTGAGCGTATCTACGAGCAGTACTTC | CAISERIYEQYF